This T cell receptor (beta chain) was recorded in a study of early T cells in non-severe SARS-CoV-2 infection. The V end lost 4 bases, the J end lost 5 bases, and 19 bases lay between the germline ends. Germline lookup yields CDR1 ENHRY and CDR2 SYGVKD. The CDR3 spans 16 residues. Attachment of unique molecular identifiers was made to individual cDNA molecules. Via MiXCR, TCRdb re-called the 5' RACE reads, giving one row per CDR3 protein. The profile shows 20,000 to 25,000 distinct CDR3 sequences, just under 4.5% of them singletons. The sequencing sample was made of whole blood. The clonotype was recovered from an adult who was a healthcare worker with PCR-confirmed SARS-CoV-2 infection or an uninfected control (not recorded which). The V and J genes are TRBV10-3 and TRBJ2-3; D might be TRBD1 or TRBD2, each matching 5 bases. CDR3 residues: CAISGIRGRGGDTQYF. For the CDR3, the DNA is TGTGCCATCAGTGGGATCCGGGGCCGAGGAGGAGATACGCAGTATTTT.